The clone carrying this TCR beta chain is classed as hyperexpanded (1% or more) by frequency. The target antigen is unknown. Additional DNA sequences in this sample encode the identical CDR3. This CDR3 has 18 amino acids. The germline V and J ends were trimmed by 3 bases and 2 bases, with 21 bases remaining between them. Germline V gene lookup returns CDR1 SGHVS and CDR2 FQNEAQ. This specimen comes from a study of cytomegalovirus exposure and HLA in healthy donors. Study-wide context: Among about 179 million T cells, an earlier analysis found approximately 110 million unique TCR beta sequences.

Each donor was healthy, and each was a bone marrow donor. The PCR had 60 Vbeta and 13 Jbeta primers. Using immunoSEQ multiplex PCR, the repertoire was profiled, and TCRdb retains in-frame clones only, with some absent. This sample contains roughly 70,000 clones. General study results and limits: Several of the most significant clusters appeared, in a later analysis, to be linked to common viral pathogens.

The TCR originated in a female donor in good health and CMV-seropositive. The rearrangement uses TRBV7-8 and TRBJ2-3, with a weak D call TRBD1 (5 bases). Sequencing was performed on PBMCs. The CDR3 here is CASSFSETEPEDTDTQYF. The CDR3 bases are TGTGCCAGCAGCTTCAGCGAGACAGAGCCTGAGGACACAGATACGCAGTATTTT.